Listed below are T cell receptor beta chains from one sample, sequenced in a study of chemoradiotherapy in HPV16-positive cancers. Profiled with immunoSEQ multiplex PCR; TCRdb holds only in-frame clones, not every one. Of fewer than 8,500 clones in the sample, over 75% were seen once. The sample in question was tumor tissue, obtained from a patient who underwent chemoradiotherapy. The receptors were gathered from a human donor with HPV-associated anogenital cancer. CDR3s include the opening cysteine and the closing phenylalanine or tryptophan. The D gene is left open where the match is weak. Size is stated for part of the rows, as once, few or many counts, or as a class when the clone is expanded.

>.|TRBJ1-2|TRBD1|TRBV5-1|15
TGCGCCAGCAGCTGGAAGGGGGCAGCTAACTATGGCTACACCTTC
CASSWKGAANYGYTF
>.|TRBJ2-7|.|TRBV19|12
TGTGCCAGTAGTATCGATAACTACGAGCAGTACTTC
CASSIDNYEQYF
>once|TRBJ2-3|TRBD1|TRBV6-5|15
TGTGCCAGCAGCTTACGACAGGGCGGCACAGATACGCAGTATTTT
CASSLRQGGTDTQYF
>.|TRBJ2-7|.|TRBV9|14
TGTGCCAGCAGCGTAGGGACGGGGAAGCACGAGCAGTACTTC
CASSVGTGKHEQYF
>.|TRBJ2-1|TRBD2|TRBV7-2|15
TGTGCCAGCAGCTTATCCAGCGGGAGCCACAATGAGCAGTTCTTC
CASSLSSGSHNEQFF
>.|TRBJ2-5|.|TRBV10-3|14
TGTGCCATCAGTGCCCGTGGCCAGGGGGAGACCCAGTACTTC
CAISARGQGETQYF
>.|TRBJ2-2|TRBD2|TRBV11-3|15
TGTGCCAGCAGCAAGCGGGAGGGTGGGACCGGGGAGCTGTTTTTT
CASSKREGGTGELFF
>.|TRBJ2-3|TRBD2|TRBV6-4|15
TGTGCCAGCAGTCCACTAGCGGGTTACACAGATACGCAGTATTTT
CASSPLAGYTDTQYF
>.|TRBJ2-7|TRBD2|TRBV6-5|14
TGTGCCAGCATCCAAAGCGGGGGCACCTACGAGCAGTACTTC
CASIQSGGTYEQYF
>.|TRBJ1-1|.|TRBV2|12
TGTGCCAGCATTCTCGACAAAACTGAAGCTTTCTTT
CASILDKTEAFF
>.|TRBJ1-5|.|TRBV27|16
TGTGCCAGCAGTTGGCAGGGCGGGAGAAACGGTCAGCCCCAGCATTTT
CASSWQGGRNGQPQHF
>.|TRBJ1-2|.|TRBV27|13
TGTGCCAGCAGTTTACACGCCAAGGGGAGCTACACCTTC
CASSLHAKGSYTF
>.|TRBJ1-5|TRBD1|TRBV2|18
TGTGCCAGCAGCCAGGGGGTTACAGGGTACGGGATGAATCAGCCCCAGCATTTT
CASSQGVTGYGMNQPQHF
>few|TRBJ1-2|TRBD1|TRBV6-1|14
TGTGCCAGCAGTGAAGCCGCCAGGGGGTATGGCTACACCTTC
CASSEAARGYGYTF
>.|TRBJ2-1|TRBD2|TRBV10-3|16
TGTGCCATCAGTGAAAAGGAGGCGGGAGGGTGGAATGAGCAGTTCTTC
CAISEKEAGGWNEQFF
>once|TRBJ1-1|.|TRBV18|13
TGTGCCAGCTCACCACTGGGTGGTACTGAAGCTTTCTTT
CASSPLGGTEAFF
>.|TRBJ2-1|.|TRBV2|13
TGTGCCAGCAGAGACGGGATCTACAATGAGCAGTTCTTC
CASRDGIYNEQFF
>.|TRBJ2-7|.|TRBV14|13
TGTGCCAGCAGCCAGACACGAAACTACGAGCAGTACTTC
CASSQTRNYEQYF
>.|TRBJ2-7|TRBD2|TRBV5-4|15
TGTGCCAGCAGCCTAGGACTAGCGGGAGCCTCCGAGCAGTACTTC
CASSLGLAGASEQYF
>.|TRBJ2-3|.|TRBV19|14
TGTGCCAGTAGTGTCTGGGTCCGCACAGATACGCAGTATTTT
CASSVWVRTDTQYF
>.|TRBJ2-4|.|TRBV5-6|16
TGTGCCAGCAGCTTTATGACGGCTCTAGCCAAAAACATTCAGTACTTC
CASSFMTALAKNIQYF
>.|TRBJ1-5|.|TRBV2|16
TGTGCCAGCAGTGAAGCGCGAGTAGCGATCAGGCGGCCCCAGCATTTT
CASSEARVAIRRPQHF
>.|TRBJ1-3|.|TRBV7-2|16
TGTGCCAGCAGCTTAGAGTCTGGGCCCTCTGGAAACACCATATATTTT
CASSLESGPSGNTIYF
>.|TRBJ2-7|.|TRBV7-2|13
TGTGCCAGCAACCCCCCGAGTAGATACGAGCAGTACTTC
CASNPPSRYEQYF
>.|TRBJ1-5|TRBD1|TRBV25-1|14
TGTGCCAGTATGGACAGGGGACGAAATCAGCCCCAGCATTTT
CASMDRGRNQPQHF
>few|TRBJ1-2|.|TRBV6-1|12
TGTGCCAGCATAGGCAGAGACTATGGCTACACCTTC
CASIGRDYGYTF
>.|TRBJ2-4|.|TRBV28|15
TGTGCCAGCAGTTTGGTAACAGCGCCCAAAAACATTCAGTACTTC
CASSLVTAPKNIQYF
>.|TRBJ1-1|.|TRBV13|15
TGTGCCAGCAGCTTACCGGGACCCAAGTACACTGAAGCTTTCTTT
CASSLPGPKYTEAFF
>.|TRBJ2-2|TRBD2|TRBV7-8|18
TGTGCCAGCAGCCCAAGACTAGCGGGAGGGAGGAACACCGGGGAGCTGTTTTTT
CASSPRLAGGRNTGELFF
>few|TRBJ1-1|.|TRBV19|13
TGTGCCAGCTCCTTGGGGGGAGGCACTGAAGCTTTCTTT
CASSLGGGTEAFF
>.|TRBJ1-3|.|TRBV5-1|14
TGCGCCAGCAGCTTGGAAGGGGTTGGAAACACCATATATTTT
CASSLEGVGNTIYF
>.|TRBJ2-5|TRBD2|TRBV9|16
TGTGCCAGCAGCGTCACCTCTCTAGCGGGACAAGAGACCCAGTACTTC
CASSVTSLAGQETQYF
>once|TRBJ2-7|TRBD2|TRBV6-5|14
TGTGCCAGCCATCGAGCGGGAAGGTCCTACGAGCAGTACTTC
CASHRAGRSYEQYF
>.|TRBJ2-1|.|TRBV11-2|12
TGTGCCAGCAGCTTGCTACTAGGTGATCAGTTCTTC
CASSLLLGDQFF
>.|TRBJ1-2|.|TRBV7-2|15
TGTGCCAGCAGCAGGCAAAGGGACTTAGGCTATGGCTACACCTTC
CASSRQRDLGYGYTF
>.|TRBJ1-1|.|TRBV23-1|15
TGCGCCAGCAGTATCCGGACGAGGGAGAACACTGAAGCTTTCTTT
CASSIRTRENTEAFF
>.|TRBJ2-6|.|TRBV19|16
TGTGCCAGTAGTATAGTAGAAGGGTCTGGGGCCAACGTCCTGACTTTC
CASSIVEGSGANVLTF
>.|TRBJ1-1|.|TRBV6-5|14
TGTGCCAGCAAAAGGGTACTTTCGAACACTGAAGCTTTCTTT
CASKRVLSNTEAFF
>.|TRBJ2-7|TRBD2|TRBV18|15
TGTGCCAGCTCACCATTTGGGGCGGGAGCCAGGGAGCAGTACTTC
CASSPFGAGAREQYF
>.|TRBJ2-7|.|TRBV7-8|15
TGTGCCAGCAGCGACTGGAGGGACGGGGCATACGAGCAGTACTTC
CASSDWRDGAYEQYF
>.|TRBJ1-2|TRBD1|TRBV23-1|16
TGCGCCAGCAGTCAATGGAGGGACAGGGGGCCAAATGGCTACACCTTC
CASSQWRDRGPNGYTF